This T cell receptor (beta chain) stems from a study of shared clonotypes between healthy human individuals. Study as a whole: There were three CD4 naive, three CD4 memory, two CD8 naive and one CD8 memory plates per donor. Study conclusions and caveats: Across a few donors, naive CD4 shared roughly 5%, naive CD8 under 4%, memory CD4 over 2%, memory CD8 0.4% to 0.5%. Memory subsets generally showed smaller estimated richness than naive subsets did.

In the study's own analysis: For the immunoSEQ data, sequences were junction-only without quality scores, so filtering differed. Clones were read by immunoSEQ multiplex PCR, and TCRdb kept only the in-frame ones, dropping some. The V and J calls and clone size come from that table; D and trimming were worked out from the DNA. The table has 90,000 to 120,000 clones, more than 65% seen once. This CDR3 spans 14 amino acids. Trimming removed 6 bases from V and 6 bases from J; junction bases left unmatched: 5. Germline lookup yields CDR1 MDHEN and CDR2 SYDVKM. Comments on this clone: Its antigen is currently unknown.

Specimen: memory CD8+ T cells sorted from blood. Specified subset: CD45RO+ cells pooled with CCR7-negative TemRA cells. This chain uses TRBV28 with TRBJ2-2, with 9 nucleotides matching TRBD1. The sequence came from a woman in her 30s in good health. CDR3 nucleotides: TGTGCCAGCAGCGTGACAGGGGGGCCCGGGGAGCTGTTTTTT. Protein sequence: CASSVTGGPGELFF.